This entry describes one T cell receptor (beta chain). Clones were sequenced by immunoSEQ multiplex PCR, and TCRdb holds only the in-frame ones, with some missing. The sample lists around 94,000 clones, roughly 89% seen once, with less than 4% in the top ten. The CDR3 extends over 12 amino acids. V was pared by 8 bases and J by 7 bases, with 14 bases between. Germline-derived CDR1 and CDR2 are MNHEY and SVGAGI. These data are taken from a study of T cell responses to AZD1222 COVID-19 vaccine. Overall study: Both about-4-week and about-12-week second-dose recipients were combined.

The V gene is TRBV6-5, the J gene TRBJ1-2; no definite D call. This sample comprised peripheral blood, obtained on day 0 of AZD1222 vaccination. The sequence derives from an adult in good health. CDR3 DNA sequence: TGTGCCAGCTTCATGGGATCTACTGGCTACACCTTC. Protein: CASFMGSTGYTF.